This is a list of T cell receptor beta chains from one sample in a study of blood T cell repertoires in COVID-19. Assay: immunoSEQ multiplex PCR; the TCRdb copy retains only in-frame clones and omits some. The data hold just under 350,000 clones, with about nine tenths observed a single time. The material sequenced was peripheral blood. These receptors all come from a woman in her forties or fifties with COVID-19, enrolled during active disease. CDR3s include the opening cysteine and the closing phenylalanine or tryptophan. A D gene is named only where the DNA matches it firmly. Size is omitted from some rows. Given values are once, few, many or a class for expanded clones.

CDR3 protein	CDR3 DNA	D gene	V gene	clone size	J gene
CASSFRLFDTGELFF	TGTGCCAGCAGCTTTCGTCTTTTCGACACCGGGGAGCTGTTTTTT	.	TRBV5-5	.	TRBJ2-2
CASSPGRGTRSYNEQFF	TGTGCCAGCAGCCCCGGGAGGGGGACGCGCTCCTACAATGAGCAGTTCTTC	TRBD2	TRBV9	.	TRBJ2-1
CASRTAGINEQFF	TGCGCCAGCCGGACCGCGGGGATCAATGAGCAGTTCTTC	.	TRBV5-1	.	TRBJ2-1
CASSSLGQGTYNEQFF	TGTGCCAGCAGCTCCTTAGGACAGGGGACCTACAATGAGCAGTTCTTC	TRBD1	TRBV13	once	TRBJ2-1
CASSSRPAGEQYF	TGTGCCAGCAGCTCCCGGCCAGCGGGGGAGCAGTACTTC	TRBD2	TRBV7-3	.	TRBJ2-7
CASSVAGGMNTEAFF	TGTGCCAGCAGCGTAGCAGGAGGGATGAACACTGAAGCTTTCTTT	.	TRBV9	.	TRBJ1-1
CASSRPREGQFF	TGTGCCAGCAGCCGTCCACGGGAGGGCCAATTCTTC	TRBD2	TRBV6-5	.	TRBJ2-1
CASSRDSISGNTIYF	TGTGCCAGCAGCCGGGACAGCATCTCTGGAAACACCATATATTTT	TRBD1	TRBV7-2	.	TRBJ1-3
CASSEYRGQKTEAFF	TGCGCCAGCAGTGAGTATAGGGGACAAAAGACCGAAGCTTTCTTT	.	TRBV10-2	.	TRBJ1-1
CASRGTSGRAEGTDTQYF	TGTGCCAGCAGAGGGACTAGCGGGAGGGCAGAAGGGACAGATACGCAGTATTTT	TRBD2	TRBV7-2	.	TRBJ2-3
CASSRGRVSIAGDEQFF	TGTGCCAGCAGCCGCGGAAGGGTCTCCATCGCGGGCGATGAGCAGTTCTTC	.	TRBV7-9	.	TRBJ2-1
CASSLGPLAGNTIYF	TGTGCCAGCAGCTTAGGCCCACTCGCTGGAAACACCATATATTTT	.	TRBV7-2	.	TRBJ1-3
CAWRRDRWGEQFF	TGTGCCTGGAGGCGGGACCGTTGGGGTGAGCAGTTCTTC	.	TRBV30	.	TRBJ2-1
CASSPWPGQGYEQYF	TGTGCCAGCTCACCATGGCCGGGACAGGGCTACGAGCAGTACTTC	TRBD1	TRBV18	.	TRBJ2-7
CATTFGNTEAFF	TGTGCCACCACTTTCGGGAACACTGAAGCTTTCTTT	.	TRBV19	.	TRBJ1-1
CASSEQTNEKLFF	TGTGCCAGCAGTGAACAGACTAATGAAAAACTGTTTTTT	.	TRBV27	.	TRBJ1-4